This T cell receptor (beta chain) derives from a study of blood T cell repertoires in COVID-19. Study overall: Donors in the United States, Italy and Spain gave samples during acute or convalescent COVID-19. T cells, B-cell-depleted T cells, or PBMCs provided the cDNA or gDNA that served as material.

The CDR3 totals 17 residues. The V gene's germline CDR1 is SNHLY and CDR2 FYNNEI. Trimming took 6 bases from V and 0 from J; bases not matched to a gene: 10. Study processing details: Estimated nucleated cell counts came from reference gene primer amplification. Produced via immunoSEQ multiplex PCR; TCRdb's table is partial and in-frame only. V, J and clone size reflect that table, while D and trimming were determined from the DNA. The sample has fewer than 130,000 clones; 72% are singletons. This TCR was recovered from a woman between 55 and 75 years old with acute or convalescent COVID-19. Sequenced material: peripheral blood. This chain uses TRBV2 with TRBJ2-3, with 9 bases that match TRBD1. The CDR3 region has the DNA TGTGCCAGCAGGTGGGCTACCGGGACAGGGAGCACAGATACGCAGTATTTT. Translation: CASRWATGTGSTDTQYF.